A selection of T cell receptor beta chains follows, all from one sample in a study of blood T cell repertoires in COVID-19. This table comes from immunoSEQ multiplex PCR, and its TCRdb copy is limited to in-frame clones, with some not included. Here the sample spans about 250,000 clones, around 83% being singletons. Sequenced: peripheral blood. The receptors were sampled from a man older than 75 with acute or convalescent COVID-19. CDR3s include the opening cysteine and the closing phenylalanine or tryptophan. A D gene is named only where the DNA matches it firmly.

j_call v_call d_call cdr3_aa
TRBJ2-1 TRBV6-6 NA CASSLKRTGSSEQFF
TRBJ1-4 TRBV7-6 NA CASSLVVTGQIPTANEKLFF
TRBJ1-5 TRBV7-8 TRBD1 CASSEQGANQPQHF
TRBJ2-7 TRBV6-1 NA CASSEATGSPKGQYF
TRBJ1-2 TRBV3-1/TRBV3-2 TRBD1 CASSQRTGVDYGYTF
TRBJ2-5 TRBV9 TRBD2 CASSARLAGGQETQYF
TRBJ2-1 TRBV1 NA CTSSANVLAGDTYNEQFF
TRBJ2-1 TRBV7-9 TRBD2 CASSFPSGDEQFF
TRBJ1-3 TRBV6-5 NA CASTNRVPGNTIYF
TRBJ1-1 TRBV10-3 NA CAISERGGGVTEAFF
TRBJ2-5 TRBV5-1 TRBD2 CASSLRLAEETQYF
TRBJ2-1 TRBV18 NA CASSPGQVSYNEQFF
TRBJ1-1 TRBV28 NA CASRGHANTEAFF
TRBJ1-6 TRBV28 NA CASSFPSRVISPLHF
TRBJ1-2 TRBV5-6 NA CASSFRVTGTGRIDGYTF
TRBJ2-5 TRBV9 NA CASSRETVVGTQYF
TRBJ2-5 TRBV2 TRBD2 CASSESGEGTQYF
TRBJ2-1 TRBV5-6 TRBD1 CASSPGQGSYNEQFF
TRBJ2-7 TRBV28 TRBD1 CASSPGQGYEQYF
TRBJ1-5 TRBV30 NA CAWSVQGLPYQPQHF
TRBJ2-1 TRBV9 TRBD1 CAILGTGLFF
TRBJ1-3 TRBV5-5 NA CASSLGGAPGNTIYF
TRBJ1-3 TRBV7-9 NA CASSLEQNGNTIYF
TRBJ2-3 TRBV28 TRBD1 CASSLGIRDRGPDTQYF
TRBJ2-3 TRBV28 TRBD2 CASSGLAGAHTQYF
TRBJ2-5 TRBV28 NA CASSLQRGRGRETQYF
TRBJ2-1 TRBV7-2 TRBD2 CASSLVRGGYNEQFF
TRBJ2-2 TRBV2 NA CASSVVGELFF
TRBJ2-2 TRBV4-1 TRBD2 CASSKPLAGANTGELFF
TRBJ2-5 TRBV7-2 TRBD1 CASSFQRDRGYRETQYF
TRBJ1-3 TRBV5-1 NA CASSPQQGIPGNTIYF
TRBJ1-1 TRBV28 NA CASSLGLRGDTEAFF
TRBJ2-5 TRBV28 NA CASSWTPLETQYF
TRBJ2-5 TRBV3-1/TRBV3-2 TRBD2 CASISLGGEETQYF
TRBJ2-7 TRBV3-1/TRBV3-2 TRBD1 CASSRIQGAGEQYF
TRBJ1-3 TRBV18 TRBD1 CASSPRTGHTVDSGNTIYF
TRBJ2-2 TRBV18 TRBD2 CASSPSGLARTGELFF
TRBJ2-7 TRBV18 NA CASSPTSVSSYEQYF
TRBJ2-3 TRBV27 NA CASSSYSDPSTDTQYF
TRBJ1-2 TRBV2 TRBD1 CASRGGDSPNYGYTF
TRBJ1-5 TRBV19 TRBD1 CASTSNRGGNQPQHF
TRBJ1-5 TRBV4-1 TRBD1 CASSCLPLGQGESNQPQHF
TRBJ2-3 TRBV9 TRBD2 CASSIEPSGSTDTQYF